Presented here are 6 T cell receptor beta chains from one specimen sequenced in a study of T cell repertoires in cytomegalovirus infection. From the reads, TCRdb called clonotypes with MiXCR, one entry per CDR3 protein. The sample shows under 150,000 distinct CDR3 sequences, about 24% of them seen only once. Which antigens these TCRs recognize remains unknown. Sequencing was carried out using PBMCs, sequenced either directly or after in vitro stimulation (not recorded which). These receptors all stem from a human donor in good health (CMV status not recorded). Some clones in this sample may be carry-over from other donors' samples.

This clonotype was counted only a few times. This chain connects TRBV7-8 to TRBJ2-2, with D possibly being TRBD2 (5 bases). The germline V gene encodes CDR1 SGHVS and CDR2 FQNEAQ. V gave up 5 bases and J gave up 6 bases, with 10 bases separating them. This CDR3 spans 13 amino acids. The chain's CDR3 is CASSRTSSGELFF. As DNA, the CDR3 is TGTGCCAGCAGCCGAACTAGTTCCGGGGAGCTGTTTTTT.

This clonotype was seen a handful of times. The chain carries TRBV28 and TRBJ2-1, with TRBD2 matching over 8 bases. The CDR3 totals 16 residues. J gave up 5 bases and V 6 bases, and 12 bases lay outside the gene matches. Germline CDR1 is MDHEN and CDR2 is SYDVKM. The CDR3 here is CASRPHRERENNEQFF. CDR3 nucleotides: TGTGCCAGCAGACCCCATCGTGAGCGGGAGAACAATGAGCAGTTCTTC.

This clonotype was detected ten times or more. This chain uses TRBV7-2 with TRBJ1-5; D is possibly TRBD1 (6 bases). This CDR3 is built from 17 residues. CDR1 is SGHTA and CDR2 is FQGNSA in the germline V gene. The ends were cut back, 3 bases at V and 0 bases at J, with 15 bases in the middle. Here the CDR3 reads CASSLGGGGYSNQPQHF. The CDR3 DNA sequence: TGTGCCAGCAGCTTGGGGGGAGGGGGGTATAGCAATCAGCCCCAGCATTTT.

The chain combines TRBV18 with TRBJ2-7; tentative D call: TRBD1 (6 bases). V gave up 0 bases and J gave up 4 bases, with 13 bases separating them. This CDR3 has 15 residues. The germline CDR1 and CDR2 sequences are KGHSH and LQKENI. DNA for the CDR3: TGTGCCAGCTCACCACCGGGACAAGCCGGGTACGAGCAGTACTTC. Amino acid sequence: CASSPPGQAGYEQYF. Looking up the rest from reference TRBV18 and TRBJ2-7 gives the full variable domain: NAGVMQNPRHLVRRRGQEARLRCSPMKGHSHVYWYRQLPEEGLKFMVYLQKENIIDESGMPKERFSAEFPKEGPSILRIQQVVRGDSAAYFCASSPPGQAGYEQYFGPGTRLTVT.

The chain combines TRBV6-5 with TRBJ1-4; D is unresolved. This CDR3 contains 14 residues. Between the trimmed V and J ends, which lost 5 bases and 3 bases, there was a span of 10 bases. Germline V lookup: CDR1 MNHEY, CDR2 SVGAGI. CDR3: CASSGQVANEKLFF. For the CDR3, the DNA is TGTGCCAGCAGTGGCCAGGTGGCTAATGAAAAACTGTTTTTT.

This clonotype was picked up a small number of times. The rearrangement links TRBV6-6 to TRBJ1-2, with D perhaps TRBD1 (5 bases). This CDR3 comprises 17 residues. With 2 bases removed from V and 5 bases from J, the gap between germline ends came to 21 bases. Germline CDR1 reads MNHNY; CDR2 reads SVGAGI (reference sequence). The CDR3 bases are TGTGCCAGCAGTTACCCGCCCCCGTTAGACAGAAGTTATGGCTACACCTTC. Translating gives CASSYPPPLDRSYGYTF.